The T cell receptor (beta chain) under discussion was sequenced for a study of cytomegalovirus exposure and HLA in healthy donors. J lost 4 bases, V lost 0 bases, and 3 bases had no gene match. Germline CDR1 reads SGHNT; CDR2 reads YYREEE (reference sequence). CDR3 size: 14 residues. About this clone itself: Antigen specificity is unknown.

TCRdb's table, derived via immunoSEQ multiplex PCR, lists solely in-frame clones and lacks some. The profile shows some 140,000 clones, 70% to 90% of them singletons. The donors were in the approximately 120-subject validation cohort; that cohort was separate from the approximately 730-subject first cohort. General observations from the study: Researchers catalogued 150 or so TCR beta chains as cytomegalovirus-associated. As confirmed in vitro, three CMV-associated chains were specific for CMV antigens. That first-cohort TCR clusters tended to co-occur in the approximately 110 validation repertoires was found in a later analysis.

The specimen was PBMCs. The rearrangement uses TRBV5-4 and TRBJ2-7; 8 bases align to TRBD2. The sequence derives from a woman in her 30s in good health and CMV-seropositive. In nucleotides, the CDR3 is TGTGCCAGCAGCTTGGGGCCGGGAGGGTACGAGCAGTACTTC. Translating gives CASSLGPGGYEQYF.